This T cell receptor beta chain emerged from a study of graft-versus-host responses after intestinal transplantation. The wider study: Multivisceral, liver-intestinal, or isolated intestinal transplants were performed in recipients.

Using immunoSEQ multiplex PCR, the repertoire was profiled, and TCRdb retains in-frame clones only, with some absent. Among roughly 29,000 clones listed, 85% to 95% were seen once. Germline loops: CDR1 MNHEY, CDR2 SMNVEV (reference sequence). There are 13 residues in the CDR3. V was shortened by 4 bases and J by 2 bases, with 7 bases between the two germline ends. The sequencing used PBMCs, collected roughly 68 days after intestinal transplant. This chain joins TRBV27 and TRBJ2-3; D remains ambiguous. This sequence originates from a human patient who received an intestinal transplant, so some T cells may come from the graft donor. The CDR3 loop is CASSYGVTDTQYF. The CDR3 nucleotides read TGTGCCAGCAGTTATGGCGTCACAGATACGCAGTATTTT.